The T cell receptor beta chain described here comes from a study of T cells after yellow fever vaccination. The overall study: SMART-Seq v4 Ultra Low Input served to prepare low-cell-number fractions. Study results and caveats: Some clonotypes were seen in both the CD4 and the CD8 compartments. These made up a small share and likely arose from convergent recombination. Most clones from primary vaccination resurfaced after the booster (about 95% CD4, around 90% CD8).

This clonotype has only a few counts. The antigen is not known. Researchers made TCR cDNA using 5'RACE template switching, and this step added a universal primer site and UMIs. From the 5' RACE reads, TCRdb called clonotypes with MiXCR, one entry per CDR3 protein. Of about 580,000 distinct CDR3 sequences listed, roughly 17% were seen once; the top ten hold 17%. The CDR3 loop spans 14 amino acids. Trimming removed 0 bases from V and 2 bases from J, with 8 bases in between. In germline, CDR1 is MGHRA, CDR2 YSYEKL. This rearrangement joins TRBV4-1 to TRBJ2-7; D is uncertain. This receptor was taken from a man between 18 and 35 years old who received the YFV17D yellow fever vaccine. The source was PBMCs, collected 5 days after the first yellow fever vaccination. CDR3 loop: CASSQERCTYEQYV. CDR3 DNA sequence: TGCGCCAGCAGCCAAGAACGCTGTACCTACGAGCAGTACGTC.